One and the same sample provided the 10 T cell receptor beta chains below, sequenced in a study of cytomegalovirus exposure and HLA in healthy donors. 60 Vbeta and 13 Jbeta primers were used in PCR. Sequenced by immunoSEQ multiplex PCR; TCRdb stores in-frame clones only, minus some. This sample has under 140,000 clones; around 85% occur once, and the top ten carry more than 1.5%. The sequenced material came from PBMCs. These receptors came from a man between 40 and 49 years old in good health and CMV-seronegative.

The chain uses TRBV7-3 and TRBJ2-3; 8 bases line up with TRBD1. The CDR3 contains 16 residues. CDR1 SGHTA and CDR2 FQGTGA come from the germline V gene. V was clipped by 3 bases and J by 2 bases; unmatched bases: 7. CDR3 amino acids: CASSLPGTGITDTQYF. The CDR3 DNA reads TGTGCCAGCAGCTTGCCCGGGACAGGCATCACAGATACGCAGTATTTT.

This clone has a handful of counts. V is TRBV18 and J is TRBJ2-1; TRBD2 matches at 10 bases. The CDR3 spans 15 residues. Germline CDR1 and CDR2: KGHSH and LQKENI. With V trimmed by 3 bases and J by 5 bases, 4 bases remained unmatched. The CDR3 reads CASSPGLAGDNEQFF. The CDR3, as DNA: TGTGCCAGCTCACCGGGCCTAGCGGGGGACAATGAGCAGTTCTTC. The entire variable domain, with the rest obtained from reference TRBV18 and TRBJ2-1, is as follows: NAGVMQNPRHLVRRRGQEARLRCSPMKGHSHVYWYRQLPEEGLKFMVYLQKENIIDESGMPKERFSAEFPKEGPSILRIQQVVRGDSAAYFCASSPGLAGDNEQFFGPGTRLTVL.

The gene calls are TRBV5-1 and TRBJ2-5, with TRBD2 identical over 10 bases. Germline CDR1 and CDR2: SGHRS and YFSETQ. This CDR3 comprises 17 residues. The junction had 5 bases not matched to a gene; V was cut back by 0 bases and J by 0 bases. The CDR3 bases are TGCGCCAGCAGCTTGGGCAGCGGGGGGGCCCACCAAGAGACCCAGTACTTC. Translating gives CASSLGSGGAHQETQYF.

The chain combines TRBV2 with TRBJ1-1; D is uncertain. The length of the CDR3 is 11 residues. The V gene's germline CDR1 is SNHLY and CDR2 FYNNEI. Trimming took off 4 bases at V and 3 bases at J, with 3 bases between the two ends. CDR3 sequence reads: CASSVDTEAFF. CDR3 coding DNA: TGTGCCAGCAGTGTCGACACTGAAGCTTTCTTT.

The gene calls are TRBV27 and TRBJ1-2, with a tentative D call TRBD1 (6 bases). Trimming left V 2 bases short and J 0 bases short, with 10 bases between. The CDR3 is 15 residues long. Germline V gives CDR1 MNHEY, CDR2 SMNVEV (reference sequence). CDR3: CASSLTGIANYGYTF. The CDR3 DNA reads as TGTGCCAGCAGTTTAACAGGGATAGCTAACTATGGCTACACCTTC.

V gene TRBV6-5 combines with J gene TRBJ2-5; 7 nucleotides agree with TRBD2. Germline V gene data show CDR1 as MNHEY and CDR2 as SVGAGI. The V and J ends lost 0 bases and 2 bases, in that order; junction bases with no gene match: 6. The CDR3 length is 16 residues. In DNA, the CDR3 is TGTGCCAGCAGTTACTCGGGGAGGGCATGGCAAGAGACCCAGTACTTC. Its protein product is CASSYSGRAWQETQYF.

The V and J genes are TRBV5-4 and TRBJ2-3; D might be TRBD2 (5 bases). V was shortened by 1 base and J by 2 bases, with 8 bases between the two germline ends. The CDR3 runs to 14 residues. Germline values: CDR1 SGHNT, CDR2 YYREEE (reference sequence). CDR3 nucleotides: TGTGCCAGCAGCTTGATCGGGAACACAGATACGCAGTATTTT. Amino acids: CASSLIGNTDTQYF.

The rearrangement links TRBV6-6 to TRBJ1-5; D is unclear. The ends were cut back, 6 bases at V and 6 bases at J, with 15 bases in the middle. This CDR3 is 14 amino acids long. In germline, CDR1 is MNHNY, CDR2 SVGAGI (reference sequence). CDR3 loop: CASRTEALSQPQHF. CDR3 in DNA: TGTGCCAGCAGAACCGAGGCTCTAAGTCAGCCCCAGCATTTT.

The chain uses TRBV7-8 and TRBJ2-6; D remains unclear. Deletions cut 5 bases from V and 2 bases from J, with 22 bases between. This CDR3 region has 19 residues. Germline-derived CDR1 and CDR2 are SGHVS and FQNEAQ. CDR3 sequence: CASSAARLGVEPGANVLTF. Written as DNA, the CDR3 is TGTGCCAGCAGCGCAGCCAGGTTAGGTGTCGAGCCTGGGGCCAACGTCCTGACTTTC.

The chain uses TRBV30 and TRBJ2-2; TRBD2 aligns across 14 bases. Germline loops: CDR1 GTSNPN, CDR2 SVGIG (reference sequence). Trimming took 0 bases from V and 6 from J; bases not matched to a gene: 6. The CDR3 sequence is 17 residues long. The CDR3 here is CAWSVMETSGGAGELFF. The CDR3 DNA is TGTGCCTGGAGTGTGATGGAGACTAGCGGGGGGGCCGGGGAGCTGTTTTTT.